The 10 T cell receptor beta chains given below trace back to one sample, sequenced in a study of blood T cell repertoires in COVID-19. Method: immunoSEQ multiplex PCR; TCRdb's copy keeps in-frame clones and lacks some. The sample yields roughly 350,000 clones, 85% to 90% seen once. The sequenced sample consisted of peripheral blood. The source of these receptors is a woman aged 45 to 65 with active or convalescent COVID-19.

The chain links TRBV28 to TRBJ1-1; TRBD1 aligns across 9 bases. Looked up from germline, CDR1 is MDHEN and CDR2 is SYDVKM. V was clipped by 6 bases and J by 10 bases; unmatched bases: 6. The CDR3 contains 12 residues. DNA for the CDR3: TGTGCCAGCAGAGCAGGGACAGGGCCAGCTTTCTTT. Its protein is CASRAGTGPAFF.

This chain uses TRBV5-1 with TRBJ2-7, with 9 bases aligning to TRBD1. The CDR3 contains 15 residues. From germline, CDR1 is SGHRS and CDR2 YFSETQ. V shed 4 bases and J 9 bases; nucleotides not matched to a gene: 14. CDR3 protein: CASSLRDRASGTQYF. The CDR3 nucleotides read TGCGCCAGCAGCCTCCGGGACAGGGCCTCTGGAACGCAGTACTTC.

The chain carries TRBV11-3 and TRBJ2-7; TRBD2 is a possible D gene (6 bases). Germline V lookup: CDR1 SGHNT, CDR2 YENEEA. The V gene lost 4 bases and the J gene lost 4 bases, with 11 bases spanning the gap. CDR3 length equals 13 residues. This CDR3 is CASSSRGRYEQYF. CDR3 nucleotide sequence: TGTGCCAGCAGCTCCCGGGGGAGGTACGAGCAGTACTTC. Looking up the rest from reference TRBV11-3 and TRBJ2-7 gives the full variable domain: EAGVVQSPRYKIIEKKQPVAFWCNPISGHNTLYWYLQNLGQGPELLIRYENEEAVDDSQLPKDRFSAERLKGVDSTLKIQPAELGDSAVYLCASSSRGRYEQYFGPGTRLTVT.

The V and J genes are TRBV3-1 (or the pseudogene TRBV3-2) and TRBJ1-1, with TRBD1 as a possible D gene (5 bases). Trimming cost V 1 base and J 5 bases, with 11 bases left between them. CDR3 length equals 14 residues. In germline, CDR1 is LGHDT, CDR2 YNNKEL (reference sequence). The CDR3 DNA reads as TGTGCCAGCAGCCAAGCGCTGCAGGGAACTGAAGCTTTCTTT. Translated: CASSQALQGTEAFF.

The gene calls are TRBV30 and TRBJ1-5, with 10 bases matching TRBD1. The CDR3 extends over 13 amino acids. V lost 5 bases, J lost 2 bases, and 0 bases stayed unmatched. From germline, CDR1 is GTSNPN and CDR2 SVGIG (reference sequence). Here the CDR3 reads CAWGTGGNQPQHF. In DNA form, the CDR3 reads TGTGCCTGGGGGACAGGGGGCAATCAGCCCCAGCATTTT. The whole variable domain, filled in from reference TRBV30 and TRBJ1-5, reads SQTIHQWPATLVQPVGSPLSLECTVEGTSNPNLYWYRQAAGRGLQLLFYSVGIGQISSEVPQNLSASRPQDRQFILSSKKLLLSDSGFYLCAWGTGGNQPQHFGDGTRLSIL.

The chain couples TRBV7-2 to TRBJ2-1; 10 bases align to TRBD2. V was clipped by 0 bases and J by 7 bases; unmatched bases: 3. CDR1 is SGHTA and CDR2 is FQGNSA in the germline V gene. The CDR3 consists of 15 residues. CDR3 in amino acids: CASSLAPSGGNEQFF. CDR3 nucleotides: TGTGCCAGCAGCTTAGCCCCTAGCGGGGGTAATGAGCAGTTCTTC.

The V and J genes are TRBV29-1 and TRBJ1-3; a weak D match, TRBD1 (6 bases). This CDR3 comprises 17 residues. Germline values: CDR1 SQVTM, CDR2 ANQGSEA. V was cut by 1 base and J by 0 bases, with 16 bases left in between. The CDR3 sequence is CSVEGQAGDYSGNTIYF. The DNA for the CDR3 is TGCAGCGTTGAAGGGCAGGCAGGGGATTACTCTGGAAACACCATATATTTT.

This chain uses TRBV24-1 with TRBJ2-1, with 8 bases aligning to TRBD1. This CDR3 contains 16 residues. Germline CDR1 reads KGHDR; CDR2 reads SFDVKD. Trimming took 0 bases from V and 5 from J; bases not matched to a gene: 5. CDR3 coding DNA: TGTGCCACCAGTGATTTGCAGGGGGCAGGGGACAATGAGCAGTTCTTC. It yields the protein CATSDLQGAGDNEQFF.

The chain joins TRBV5-5 to TRBJ1-4; maybe TRBD1 (5 bases). The CDR3 totals 13 residues. Germline assignment: CDR1 SGHKS and CDR2 YYEKEE (reference sequence). V lost 1 base, J lost 8 bases, and 9 bases lay in between. The CDR3 sequence is CASSLNWGEKLFF. CDR3 sequence (DNA): TGTGCCAGCAGCTTGAATTGGGGCGAAAAACTGTTTTTT.

The chain links TRBV7-8 to TRBJ2-2; D gene ambiguous. The CDR3 sequence is 13 residues long. V gave up 6 bases and J gave up 2 bases, with 7 bases separating them. Germline V gene data show CDR1 as SGHVS and CDR2 as FQNEAQ. The CDR3 loop reads CASSYTNTGELFF. The CDR3, as DNA: TGTGCCAGCAGTTATACTAACACCGGGGAGCTGTTTTTT.